These 17 T cell receptor beta chains were sequenced from one sample in a study of T cells in Graves' hyperthyroidism and ophthalmopathy. TCR beta CDR3 region amplification was performed from RNA transcripts. Carried out on the TCR CDR3, a first-round RT-PCR used the HTBI primer set. TCRdb re-called the multiplex PCR reads through MiXCR, storing one row per CDR3 protein. The sample lists around 240,000 distinct CDR3 sequences, roughly 15% occurring once. Sequencing was carried out using blood. These receptors all come from a woman aged 40 to 50 with Graves' hyperthyroidism that later progressed to Graves' ophthalmopathy.

This clonotype was counted at least ten times. The chain combines TRBV19 with TRBJ2-1, with 9 bases matching TRBD2. The ends lost 5 bases at V and 1 base at J; junction bases unmatched: 6. The CDR3 loop spans 16 amino acids. Germline CDR1 LNHDA, CDR2 SQIVND (reference sequence). The CDR3: CASSWSGRTSYNEQFF. The DNA of the CDR3 is TGTGCCAGTAGTTGGAGCGGGAGGACATCCTACAATGAGCAGTTCTTC.

Regarding this clonotype: This may arise from a read error, as a much more abundant clone is one base away. The J gene is TRBJ1-2, the V gene TRBV11-2; 11 bases align to TRBD1. Trimming at V came to 2 bases and at J to 6 bases, leaving 14 bases not matched to a gene. This CDR3 has 18 residues. Per germline, CDR1 SGHAT and CDR2 FQNNGV. Written as DNA, the CDR3 is TGTGCCAGCAGCTTATCCGCGCGGGACAGGGGGTCGTCAAATGGCTACACCTTC. It encodes CASSLSARDRGSSNGYTF. The complete variable domain, with remaining parts taken from reference TRBV11-2 and TRBJ1-2, reads EAGVAQSPRYKIIEKRQSVAFWCNPISGHATLYWYQQILGQGPKLLIQFQNNGVVDDSQLPKDRFSAERLKGVDSTLKIQPAKLEDSAVYLCASSLSARDRGSSNGYTFGSGTRLTVV.

This chain joins TRBV5-1 and TRBJ1-1; possible D gene TRBD1, 5 bases. Trimming stripped 4 bases from V and 3 bases from J, with 16 bases between. CDR1 and CDR2 (germline): SGHRS, YFSETQ. The CDR3 totals 15 residues. The CDR3 DNA reads TGCGCCAGCAGCCTCCTAGTGGGGGGGGACACTGAAGCTTTCTTT. Amino acid sequence: CASSLLVGGDTEAFF.

At least ten counts were recorded for this clonotype. The rearrangement joins TRBV28 to TRBJ2-7; D is tentatively TRBD1 or TRBD2 (5 bases each). The V gene lost 8 bases and the J gene lost 7 bases, with 21 bases spanning the gap. Germline-derived CDR1 and CDR2 are MDHEN and SYDVKM. The CDR3 totals 14 residues. Written as DNA, the CDR3 is TGTGCCAGCCTTTCGCCGGGGCCTCTGGGGGAGCAGTACTTC. Its translation is CASLSPGPLGEQYF.

This clonotype was detected ten times or more. The chain combines TRBV9 with TRBJ2-2; D unclear. From germline, CDR1 is SGDLS and CDR2 YYNGEE. Trimming removed 2 bases from V and 3 bases from J, with 2 bases in between. The CDR3 contains 12 residues. The CDR3 region has the DNA TGTGCCAGCAGCGTCCACACCGGGGAGCTGTTTTTT. Encoded protein: CASSVHTGELFF.

This clonotype was counted many times. This chain joins TRBV18 and TRBJ2-2; TRBD2 matches 10 bases. CDR1 KGHSH and CDR2 LQKENI come from the germline V gene. With 4 bases clipped from V and 6 bases from J, the junction kept 8 bases outside the gene matches. This CDR3 has 16 residues. The CDR3 spells CASSHRLAGAPGELFF. The CDR3 region has the DNA TGTGCCAGCTCACACCGACTAGCGGGCGCCCCCGGGGAGCTGTTTTTT.

This clonotype occurred many times. The V call is TRBV27, the J call TRBJ2-3, with 8 bases identical to TRBD2. Germline lookup yields CDR1 MNHEY and CDR2 SMNVEV (reference sequence). This CDR3 spans 15 amino acids. V was clipped by 6 bases and J by 5 bases; unmatched bases: 10. The CDR3 bases are TGTGCCAGCAGCCCCCCAGCGGGAGAGGGAGATACGCAGTATTTT. Its protein product is CASSPPAGEGDTQYF.

Many counts were recorded for this clonotype. The chain has TRBV10-3 and TRBJ2-3, with 7 bases identical to TRBD2. Germline CDR1 reads ENHRY; CDR2 reads SYGVKD. The length of the CDR3 is 14 residues. V shed 10 bases and J 0 bases; nucleotides not matched to a gene: 7. This chain's CDR3 is CATRAGPSTDTQYF. CDR3 nucleotides: TGTGCCACCAGAGCGGGACCTAGCACAGATACGCAGTATTTT.

Ten or more counts support this clonotype. V usage is TRBV12-3 or TRBV12-4 and J usage is TRBJ1-1; D is perhaps TRBD1 (6 bases). The CDR3 consists of 15 residues. V dropped 2 bases and J dropped 1 base, with 11 bases sitting between them. This CDR3 reads CASSLSSTGNTEAFF. DNA of the CDR3: TGTGCCAGCAGTTTAAGCTCGACAGGGAACACTGAAGCTTTCTTT.

This clonotype was recorded at least ten times. The genes are TRBV7-9 and TRBJ1-1; TRBD1 matches at 7 bases. The germline V gene has CDR1 SEHNR and CDR2 FQNEAQ (reference sequence). The CDR3 spans 18 residues. Trimming took 5 bases from V and 4 from J; bases not matched to a gene: 19. CDR3 residues: CASSTSGGDRDGGTEAFF. Written as DNA, the CDR3 is TGTGCCAGCAGCACATCAGGGGGGGATAGGGATGGGGGCACTGAAGCTTTCTTT.

This clonotype was picked up many times. J is TRBJ2-5 and V is TRBV6-1, with D unclear. V was pared by 5 bases and J by 1 base, with 20 bases between. Germline CDR1 MNHNS, CDR2 SASEGT. The length of the CDR3 is 17 residues. CDR3 residues: CASSRSLVVVSQETQYF. The CDR3 nucleotides are TGTGCCAGCAGTCGGTCCTTAGTAGTAGTATCCCAAGAGACCCAGTACTTC.

The sample holds many counts of this clonotype. The genes are TRBV28 and TRBJ2-1, with D perhaps matching TRBD2 (6 bases). Germline loops: CDR1 MDHEN, CDR2 SYDVKM. Trimming left V 3 bases short and J 15 bases short, with 12 bases between. This CDR3 has 11 amino acids. The DNA for the CDR3 is TGTGCCAGCAGTTTTAGCGGAGGGCGGTTCTTC. Translated: CASSFSGGRFF.

The chain has TRBV20-1 and TRBJ1-1; perhaps TRBD1 as D (5 bases). CDR1 DFQATT and CDR2 SNEGSKA come from the germline V gene (reference sequence). V lost 0 bases and J 1 base, leaving 9 bases between the germline ends. This CDR3 has 14 residues. CDR3 bases: TGCAGTGCTAGAGATCGAAGGGGGAACACTGAAGCTTTCTTT. Translated, it gives CSARDRRGNTEAFF.

This clonotype was seen a handful of times. This sequence joins TRBV29-1 and TRBJ2-7; tentatively, D is TRBD1 or TRBD2 (5 bases each). Trimming took 6 bases from V and 5 from J, leaving 20 bases between them. The CDR3 spans 14 residues. Germline CDR1 reads SQVTM; CDR2 reads ANQGSEA. The CDR3: CSVLVRGVGHEQYF. DNA for the CDR3: TGCAGCGTCCTCGTGAGGGGAGTTGGGCACGAGCAGTACTTC.

This clonotype was observed many times. This chain uses TRBV28 with TRBJ2-3, with TRBD1 as a possible D gene (6 bases). CDR1 is MDHEN, CDR2 SYDVKM, per germline. With 1 base removed from V and 4 bases from J, the gap between germline ends came to 12 bases. This CDR3 spans 15 amino acids. The CDR3 DNA follows: TGTGCCAGCAGTTTATATCAGGGGATTCCAGATACGCAGTATTTT. It translates to CASSLYQGIPDTQYF.

This clonotype was picked up many times. The genes are TRBV27 and TRBJ2-3; TRBD1 or TRBD2 may be the D gene (6 bases each). The V gene's germline CDR1 is MNHEY and CDR2 SMNVEV (reference sequence). CDR3 length: 14 amino acids. Trimming removed 6 bases at V and 4 bases at J, with 14 bases between. The CDR3 region has the DNA TGTGCCAGCAGCGGACTATGGGGGCCAGATACGCAGTATTTT. This codes for CASSGLWGPDTQYF.

This clonotype was picked up many times. This sequence joins TRBV19 and TRBJ2-7; D remains ambiguous. The germline V gene encodes CDR1 LNHDA and CDR2 SQIVND (reference sequence). Trimming cost V 3 bases and J 4 bases, with 10 bases left between them. The CDR3 totals 13 residues. CDR3 coding DNA: TGTGCCAGTAGTATGGCGGACGGATACGAGCAGTACTTC. Protein: CASSMADGYEQYF.